Described below is a single T cell receptor beta chain sequence and its context. This record belongs to a study of shared clonotypes between healthy human individuals. Clones were sequenced by immunoSEQ multiplex PCR, and TCRdb holds only the in-frame ones, with some missing. The sample records more than 2 million clones, 90% to 95% being singletons. Trimming stripped 4 bases from V and 1 base from J, with 18 bases between. The CDR3 extends over 16 amino acids. The germline gives CDR1 SGHNT, CDR2 YYREEE (reference sequence). Sequenced input: naive CD4+ T cells sorted from blood. The subset here: CD45RA+ positively selected. The origin of this receptor is a young man in good health. The chain recombines TRBV5-4 with TRBJ2-7, with a weak D call TRBD2 (6 bases). The CDR3 nucleotides are TGTGCCAGCAGCCGAGCACTAGCAGAAGGTTCCTACGAGCAGTACTTC. Its translation: CASSRALAEGSYEQYF.